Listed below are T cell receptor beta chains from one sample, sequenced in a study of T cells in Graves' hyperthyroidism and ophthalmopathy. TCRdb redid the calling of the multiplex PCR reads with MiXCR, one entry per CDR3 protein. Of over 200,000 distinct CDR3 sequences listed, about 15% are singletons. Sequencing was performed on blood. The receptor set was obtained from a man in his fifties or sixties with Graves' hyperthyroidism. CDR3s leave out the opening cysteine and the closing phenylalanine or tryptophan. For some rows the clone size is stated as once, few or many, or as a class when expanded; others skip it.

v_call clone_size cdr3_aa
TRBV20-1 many SARDRGDYEQY
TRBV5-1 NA ASSRPPRADTQY
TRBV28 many ASSFLGGGTEAF
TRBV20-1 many SARDWGSGSPNEQY
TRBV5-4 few ASSLVGHPSYEQY
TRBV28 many ASSAPGGLNEKLF
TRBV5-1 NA ASSQKGGPYEQY
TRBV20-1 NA SAKAGVRYEQY
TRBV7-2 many ASGRLNEQF
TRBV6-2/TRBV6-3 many ASSGLPAHNEQF
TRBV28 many ASSLGRGRVADTQY
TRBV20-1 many SALLAGEGLRQF
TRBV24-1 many ATSDLAGFGAYTQY
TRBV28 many ASSPSEEGQIMGDTQY
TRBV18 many ASRRDDDTEAF
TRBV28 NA ATLLDRETDTQY
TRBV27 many ASSFGQQYEQY
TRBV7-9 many ASSSRQFYEQY
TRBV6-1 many ASSSTIHGREAF
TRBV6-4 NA ASSGGTGGGYT
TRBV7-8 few ASSLVSLAGSF
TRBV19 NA ASNWATTWSNQPQH
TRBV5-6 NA ASSFSGTASYEQY
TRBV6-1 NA ASHEGTGIFAGENNEQF
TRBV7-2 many ASRDSLRDSLRPEAF
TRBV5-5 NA ASSLDGRPNTEAF
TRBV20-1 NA SARWGSPLH
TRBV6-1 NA ASRNSGNTGELF
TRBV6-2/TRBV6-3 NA ASSYSRLADYEQY
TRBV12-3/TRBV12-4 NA ASSQGQGWNYGYT
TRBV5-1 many ASSLDGQGYNEQF
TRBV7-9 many ASSLGSSGGNEQF
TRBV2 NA ASRKDRGNQPQH
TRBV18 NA ASSPSSGRASEQY
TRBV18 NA ASSPLGQEGGTEAF
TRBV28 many ASSSYIPRLKGTFHNEQF
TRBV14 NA ASSHGTEQTYEQY
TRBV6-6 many ASSYSGAPQGETQY
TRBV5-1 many ASSLHRRGTDTQY
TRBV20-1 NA SARDLQMERNIQY
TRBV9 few ASSVGLAATYEQY
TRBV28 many ASSSGSGRQPQH
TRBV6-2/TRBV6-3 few ASSQREGPGELF
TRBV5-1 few ASSSGRSGANVLT
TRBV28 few ASSLSLAATYEQY
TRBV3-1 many ASSKGLAGGLSYNEQF
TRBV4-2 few ASSQPWDRESSGANVLT
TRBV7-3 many ASSSGGEQY
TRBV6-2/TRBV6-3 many ASSTRPTNEQF
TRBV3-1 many ASSQAHLSYEQY
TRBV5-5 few ASSPPTWGGNEKLF
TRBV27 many ASSFRGSGTEAF